Reported below is one T cell receptor beta chain. Its cognate antigen is unknown. The entry originates in a study of OX40 agonist ivuxolimab in advanced cancers. Study overall: Patients were treated with intravenous ivuxolimab, dosed at 0.01 to 10 mg/kg and infused every 2 weeks.

Sampling times: baseline, cycle 4 day 1, cycle 7 day 1. Generated by immunoSEQ multiplex PCR, the TCRdb table keeps only in-frame clones and is missing some. The table has about 70,000 clones, over 75% seen once. Study-level points and caveats: The average count of expanded clones was higher among CD8+ T cells than among CD4+. Clonal expansion from baseline to week 6 occurred in both CD4+ and CD8+ T cells.

The receptor comes from an adult with an advanced solid tumor such as melanoma, head and neck, liver or kidney cancer. The source material was CD4+ or CD8+ T cells sorted from blood, sampled in a trial of the OX40 agonist ivuxolimab.

The CDR3 spells CASSPLAYYGYTF. As DNA, the CDR3 is TGTGCCAGCAGCCCGCTGGCTTACTATGGCTACACCTTC. The chain has TRBV7-2 and TRBJ1-2; D unresolved. The CDR3 totals 13 residues. Looked up from germline, CDR1 is SGHTA and CDR2 is FQGNSA. V was shortened by 5 bases and J by 3 bases, with 10 bases between the two germline ends.